There are a few counts of the clone carrying this T cell receptor (beta chain). Its cognate antigen is unknown. This sample is part of a study of cytomegalovirus exposure and HLA in healthy donors. Study observations and caveats: The study flagged around 150 TCR beta chains as cytomegalovirus-associated.

This table comes from immunoSEQ multiplex PCR, and its TCRdb copy is limited to in-frame clones, with some not included. The sample consists of fewer than 150,000 clones, around 89% of them appearing once. Source material: PBMCs. The TCR was taken from a man aged 18 to 30 in good health and CMV-seronegative.

The CDR3: CAIRTGGADGYTF. The DNA of the CDR3 is TGTGCCATCAGGACAGGGGGCGCGGATGGCTACACCTTC. V usage is TRBV10-3 and J usage is TRBJ1-2; 10 bases map to TRBD1. Trimming at V came to 6 bases and at J to 6 bases, leaving 4 bases not matched to a gene. This CDR3 comprises 13 residues. The germline CDR1 and CDR2 sequences are ENHRY and SYGVKD.